This TCR beta chain was documented in a study of CXCR3-negative and CXCR3-positive naive CD8 T cells (dated by TCRdb to between 2018 and 2021). Background for the entire study: In total, 120 million to 150 million TRB reads were obtained, corresponding to roughly 1.5 +/- 0.3 million reads per library. The TRBV-TRBJ cluster analysis covered naive subsets from roughly 5 donors and memory cells from 3 donors. Diversity and physicochemical repertoire analyses were performed on around 10 donors pooled from two independent experiments. Study-wide conclusions, independent of this receptor: Freshly isolated PBMCs were used for most assays because CXCR3 expression partially decreased after cryopreservation. TRB CDR3s from CXCR3-positive naive cells showed higher hydrophobicity (lower Kidera factor 4), lower energy, and higher strength and volume indices than CXCR3-negative naive cells. Both naive subsets had comparably high repertoire diversity, while memory CD8+ T cells had much lower repertoire diversity. Because surface CD5, which is linked to self-reactivity in mice, was comparable between the naive subsets, TCR interaction strength was also inferred from the physicochemical properties of TRB CDR3s. TRBV-TRBJ usage was similar between naive CXCR3-negative and CXCR3-positive cells from the same donor, while memory cells showed distinct patterns.

The CDR1 and CDR2 encoded by the germline V gene (reference sequence) are SEHNR and FQNEAQ. The CDR3 contains 14 residues, cysteine and phenylalanine counted. No DNA was logged. For every CD8+ T cell subset, 300,000 cells were flow-sorted straight into RLT lysis buffer, and each subset was sorted in triplicate. Naive CD8+ T cells were defined stringently as CD45RO-CCR7+CD27+CD95- to exclude memory contaminants. Peripheral blood mononuclear cells were isolated from buffy coats by standard density gradient centrifugation. A FACSAria III was used to flow-sort naive CD8+ T cells into CXCR3-negative and CXCR3-positive populations. Total RNA was extracted from sorted cells with an RNeasy Mini Kit. A remark on this clonotype: Its antigen is unknown.

Sequencing was performed on a NextSeq 550. The Human TCR Profiling Kit (MiLaboratory) was used to prepare UMI-labeled 5' RACE TRB cDNA libraries. The full amount of extracted RNA was used for cDNA synthesis, and the full amount of resulting cDNA was used for PCR amplification. The libraries were made side by side, with each library going through the same number of PCR cycles. In the source study's methods: With a minimum of two reads required per UMI, MIGEC and MiXCR pulled out about 52,000 +/- 9,100 unique UMI-labeled TRB cDNA molecules from each library. An average of roughly 40,000 +/- 10,000 functional in-frame TRB CDR3 nucleotide clonotypes without stop codons was found per library. After downsampling to 5000 UMI-labeled TRB molecules per sample, diversity metrics such as normalized Shannon-Wiener and Chao1 were calculated in VDJtools. VDJtools was used to calculate clonotype-size-weighted physicochemical properties of the central five CDR3 residues, namely interaction energy, strength, volume and Kidera factor 4. With the reads reprocessed by TCRdb, a single entry stands for each CDR3 protein sequence and no DNA is reported. What appears here as the V and J calls and clone size reflects TCRdb's work, not the paper's. The sample table includes roughly 100,000 distinct CDR3 sequences. The ten largest clones capture 0.35% to 0.4% of the sample.

This TCR derives from a human donor in good health. Some clones in this sample may be carry-over from other donors' samples. Input material: naive CXCR3+ CD8+ T cells from blood. This sample's cell subset or site label indicates: CD45RO-CCR7+CD27+CD95- naive CD8+ T cells expressing CXCR3 (TNR3+). This sequence uses TRBV7-9 and TRBJ1-2. This receptor has the CDR3 CASSLVEQGRTGTF. Reference TRBV7-9 and TRBJ1-2 genes cover what lies past the CDR3, so the full variable domain is DTGVSQNPRHKITKRGQNVTFRCDPISEHNRLYWYRQTLGQGPEFLTYFQNEAQLEKSRLLSDRFSAERPKGSFSTLEIQRTEQGDSAMYLCASSLVEQGRTGTFGSGTRLTVV.